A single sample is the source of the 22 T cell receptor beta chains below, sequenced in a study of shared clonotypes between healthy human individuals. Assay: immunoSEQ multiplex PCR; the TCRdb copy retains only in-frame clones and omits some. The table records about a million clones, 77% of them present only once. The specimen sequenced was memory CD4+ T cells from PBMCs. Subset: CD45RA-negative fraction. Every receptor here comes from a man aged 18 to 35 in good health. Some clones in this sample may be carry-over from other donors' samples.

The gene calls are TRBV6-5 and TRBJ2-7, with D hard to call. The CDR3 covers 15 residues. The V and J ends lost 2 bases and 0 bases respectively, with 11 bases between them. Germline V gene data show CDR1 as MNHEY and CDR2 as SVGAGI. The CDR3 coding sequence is TGTGCCAGCAGTTACGGGCGGCCGAGCTCCTACGAGCAGTACTTC. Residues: CASSYGRPSSYEQYF.

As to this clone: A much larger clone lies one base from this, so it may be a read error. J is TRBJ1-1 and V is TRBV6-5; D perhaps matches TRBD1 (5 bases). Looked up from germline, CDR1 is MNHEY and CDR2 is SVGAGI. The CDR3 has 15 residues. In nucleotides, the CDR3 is TGTGCCAGCAGGCACAGCTATAGGGGTTACACTGAAGCTTCCTTT. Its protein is CASRHSYRGYTEASF.

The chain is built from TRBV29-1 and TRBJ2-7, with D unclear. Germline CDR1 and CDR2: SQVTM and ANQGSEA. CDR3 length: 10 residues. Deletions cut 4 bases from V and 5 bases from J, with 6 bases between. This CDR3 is CSVVIDEQYF. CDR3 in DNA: TGCAGCGTTGTTATAGACGAGCAGTACTTC.

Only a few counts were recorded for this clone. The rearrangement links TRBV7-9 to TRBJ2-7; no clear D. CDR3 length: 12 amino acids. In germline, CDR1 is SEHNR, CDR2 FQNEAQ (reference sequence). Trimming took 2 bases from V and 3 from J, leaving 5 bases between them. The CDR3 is CASSLWGYEQYF. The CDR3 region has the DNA TGTGCCAGCAGCTTATGGGGCTACGAGCAGTACTTC.

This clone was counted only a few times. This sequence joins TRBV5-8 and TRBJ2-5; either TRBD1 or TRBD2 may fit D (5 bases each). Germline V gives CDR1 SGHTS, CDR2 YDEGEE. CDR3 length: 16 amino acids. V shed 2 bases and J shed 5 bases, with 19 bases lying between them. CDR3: CASSFMRGLRQETQYF. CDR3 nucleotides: TGTGCCAGCAGCTTCATGAGGGGCCTACGGCAGGAGACCCAGTACTTC.

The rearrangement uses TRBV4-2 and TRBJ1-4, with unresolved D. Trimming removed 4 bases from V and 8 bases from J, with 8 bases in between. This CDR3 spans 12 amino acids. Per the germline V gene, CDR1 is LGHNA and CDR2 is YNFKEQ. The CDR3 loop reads CASSLEREKLFF. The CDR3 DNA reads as TGTGCCAGCAGCCTCGAGAGGGAAAAACTGTTTTTT.

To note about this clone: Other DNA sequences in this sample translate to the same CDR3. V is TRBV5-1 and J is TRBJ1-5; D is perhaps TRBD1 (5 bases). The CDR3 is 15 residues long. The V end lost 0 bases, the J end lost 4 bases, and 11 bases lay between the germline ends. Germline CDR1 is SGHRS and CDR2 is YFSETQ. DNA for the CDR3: TGCGCCAGCAGCTTGGACGGGGCCGGGAATCAGCCCCAGCATTTT. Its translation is CASSLDGAGNQPQHF.

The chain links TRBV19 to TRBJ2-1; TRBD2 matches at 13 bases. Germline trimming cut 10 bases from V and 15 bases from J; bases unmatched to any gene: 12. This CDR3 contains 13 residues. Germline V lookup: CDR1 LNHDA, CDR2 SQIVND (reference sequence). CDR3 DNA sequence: TGTGCCACCCTAGAACTAGCGGGAGGGCTGCCGTTCTTC. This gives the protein CATLELAGGLPFF.

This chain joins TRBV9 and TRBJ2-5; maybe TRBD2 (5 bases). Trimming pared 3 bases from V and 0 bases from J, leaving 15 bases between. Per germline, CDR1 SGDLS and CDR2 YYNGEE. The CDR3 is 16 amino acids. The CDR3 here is CASSERAVTYQETQYF. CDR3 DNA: TGTGCCAGCAGCGAGAGGGCGGTAACGTACCAAGAGACCCAGTACTTC.

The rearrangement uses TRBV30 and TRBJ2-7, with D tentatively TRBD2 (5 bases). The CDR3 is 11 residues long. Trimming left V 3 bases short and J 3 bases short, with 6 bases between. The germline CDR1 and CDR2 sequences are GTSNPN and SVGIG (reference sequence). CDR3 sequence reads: CAWRGGYEQYF. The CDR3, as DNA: TGTGCCTGGAGAGGAGGCTACGAGCAGTACTTC.

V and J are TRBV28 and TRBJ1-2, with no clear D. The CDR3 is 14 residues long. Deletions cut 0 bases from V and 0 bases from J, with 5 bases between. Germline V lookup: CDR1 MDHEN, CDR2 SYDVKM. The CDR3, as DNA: TGTGCCAGCAGTTTATGGGCCGCTAACTATGGCTACACCTTC. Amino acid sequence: CASSLWAANYGYTF.

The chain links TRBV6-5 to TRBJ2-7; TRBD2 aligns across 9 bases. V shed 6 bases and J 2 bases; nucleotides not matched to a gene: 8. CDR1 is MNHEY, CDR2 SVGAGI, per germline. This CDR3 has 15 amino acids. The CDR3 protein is CASSLRSGSTYEQYF. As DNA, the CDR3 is TGTGCCAGCAGCCTTCGTAGCGGGAGTACCTACGAGCAGTACTTC.

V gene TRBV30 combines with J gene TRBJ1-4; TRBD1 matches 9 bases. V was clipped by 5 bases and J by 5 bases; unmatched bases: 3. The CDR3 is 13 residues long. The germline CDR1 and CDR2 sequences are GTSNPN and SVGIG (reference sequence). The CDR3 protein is CAWVGQGNEKLFF. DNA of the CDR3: TGTGCCTGGGTCGGACAGGGGAATGAAAAACTGTTTTTT. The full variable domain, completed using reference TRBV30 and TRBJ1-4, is SQTIHQWPATLVQPVGSPLSLECTVEGTSNPNLYWYRQAAGRGLQLLFYSVGIGQISSEVPQNLSASRPQDRQFILSSKKLLLSDSGFYLCAWVGQGNEKLFFGSGTQLSVL.

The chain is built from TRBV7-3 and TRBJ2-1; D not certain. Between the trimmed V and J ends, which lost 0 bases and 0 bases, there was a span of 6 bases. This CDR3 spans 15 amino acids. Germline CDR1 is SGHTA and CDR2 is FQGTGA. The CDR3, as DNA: TGTGCCAGCAGCTTAACTCCAAACTCCTACAATGAGCAGTTCTTC. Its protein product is CASSLTPNSYNEQFF.

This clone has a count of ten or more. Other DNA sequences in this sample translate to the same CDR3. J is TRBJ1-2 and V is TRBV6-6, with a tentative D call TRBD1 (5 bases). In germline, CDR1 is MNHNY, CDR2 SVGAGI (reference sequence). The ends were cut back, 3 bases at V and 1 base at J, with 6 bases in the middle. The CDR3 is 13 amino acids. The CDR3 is CASSYDSNYGYTF. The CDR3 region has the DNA TGTGCCAGCAGTTATGACAGTAACTATGGCTACACCTTC.

As DNA, the CDR3 is TGTGCCAGCAGCTTAGCGAAAATCGGTCGGCCCGGGAACTATGGCTACACCTTC. Encoded protein: CASSLAKIGRPGNYGYTF. The chain links TRBV7-6 to TRBJ1-2; unclear D gene. This CDR3 comprises 18 residues. V lost 0 bases to trimming and J lost 2 bases, with 19 bases between them. CDR1 SGHVS and CDR2 FNYEAQ come from the germline V gene.

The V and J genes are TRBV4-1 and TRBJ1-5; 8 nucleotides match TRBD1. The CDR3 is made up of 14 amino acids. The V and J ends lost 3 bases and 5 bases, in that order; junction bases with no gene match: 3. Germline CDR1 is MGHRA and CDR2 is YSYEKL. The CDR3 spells CASSHLQGDQPQHF. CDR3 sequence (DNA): TGCGCCAGCAGCCACCTACAGGGGGATCAGCCCCAGCATTTT.

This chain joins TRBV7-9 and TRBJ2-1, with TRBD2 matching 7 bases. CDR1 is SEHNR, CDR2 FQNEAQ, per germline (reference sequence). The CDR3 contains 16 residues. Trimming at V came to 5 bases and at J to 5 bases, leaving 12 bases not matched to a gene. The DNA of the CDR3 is TGTGCCAGCAGCCGCTATGGTAGCGGGCTGCACAATGAGCAGTTCTTC. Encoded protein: CASSRYGSGLHNEQFF.

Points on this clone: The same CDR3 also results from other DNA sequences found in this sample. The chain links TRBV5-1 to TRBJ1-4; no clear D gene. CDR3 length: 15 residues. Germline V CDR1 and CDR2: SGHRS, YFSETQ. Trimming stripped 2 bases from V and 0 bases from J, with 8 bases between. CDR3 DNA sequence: TGCGCCAGCAGCTTAGCGGGAGCAACTAATGAAAAACTGTTTTTT. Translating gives CASSLAGATNEKLFF.

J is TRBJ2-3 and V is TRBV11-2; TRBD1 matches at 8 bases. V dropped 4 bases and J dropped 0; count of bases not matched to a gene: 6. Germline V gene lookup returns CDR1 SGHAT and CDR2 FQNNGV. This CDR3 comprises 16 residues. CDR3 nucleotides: TGTGCCAGCAGCTCTTCCGGGGACAGGAGCACAGATACGCAGTATTTT. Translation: CASSSSGDRSTDTQYF.

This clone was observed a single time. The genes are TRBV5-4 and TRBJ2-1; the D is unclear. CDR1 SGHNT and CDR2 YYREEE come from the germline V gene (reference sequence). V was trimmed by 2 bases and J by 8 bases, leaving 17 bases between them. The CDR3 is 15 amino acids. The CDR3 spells CASSLRKRGGYEQFF. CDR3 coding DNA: TGTGCCAGCAGCTTACGTAAGCGAGGTGGCTATGAGCAGTTCTTC.

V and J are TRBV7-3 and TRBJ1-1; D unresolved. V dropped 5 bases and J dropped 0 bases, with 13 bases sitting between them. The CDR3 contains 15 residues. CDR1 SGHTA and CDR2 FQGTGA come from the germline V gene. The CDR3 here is CASSIAGGVNTEAFF. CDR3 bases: TGTGCCAGCAGCATCGCGGGCGGAGTGAACACTGAAGCTTTCTTT.